This T cell receptor beta chain was recovered during a study of regulatory T cells in long-lasting Graves disease. Whole-study findings and limits: Lower TCR diversity was seen in persistent Graves' patients than in newly diagnosed ones. Few sampled subjects may have lowered accuracy. Shared public clonotypes totalled 2,500 to 3,500 in persistent patients, compared with about 970 in new patients.

CDR3 regions were amplified by Arm-PCR using iRepertoire HTBI primers to build TCR beta libraries. Source study methods: The samples included 62 TRBV and some 14 TRBJ segments. TCRdb processed the multiplex PCR reads anew with MiXCR; each CDR3 protein has one entry. These V and J calls rely on TCRdb rather than the paper's analysis. The table has 600,000 to 650,000 distinct CDR3 sequences, less than 20% seen once. The CDR3 runs 11 residues. V was clipped by 1 base and J by 12 bases; unmatched bases: 6. CDR1 SQVTM and CDR2 ANQGSEA come from the germline V gene. This clonotype was seen many times. Its antigen is unknown. Time point reported: newly diagnosed GD, antithyroid drugs for less than 3 months. PBMCs provided the RNA from which the TCR library was made. These same data were also listed under a study on T cells in Graves' hyperthyroidism and ophthalmopathy.

The source was peripheral blood mononuclear cells (PBMCs), collected at new diagnosis, from a patient treated with antithyroid drugs. The source is a young woman with Graves disease. The rearrangement uses TRBV29-1 and TRBJ2-7, with 7 bases aligning to TRBD1. The DNA of the CDR3 is TGCAGCGTTGAAGGACCGGGACAGCCGTACTTC. Its protein product is CSVEGPGQPYF.